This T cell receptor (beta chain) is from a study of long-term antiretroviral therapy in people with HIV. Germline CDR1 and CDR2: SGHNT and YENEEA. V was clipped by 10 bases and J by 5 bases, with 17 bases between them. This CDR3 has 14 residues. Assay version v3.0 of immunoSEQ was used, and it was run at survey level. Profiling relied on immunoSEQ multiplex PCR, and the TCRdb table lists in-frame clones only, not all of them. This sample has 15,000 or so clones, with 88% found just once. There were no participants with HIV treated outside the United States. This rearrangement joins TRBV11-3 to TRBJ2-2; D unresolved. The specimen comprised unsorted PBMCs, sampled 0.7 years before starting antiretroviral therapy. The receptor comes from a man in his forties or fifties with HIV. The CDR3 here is CAIVGNGETGELFF. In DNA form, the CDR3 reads TGTGCCATAGTGGGGAATGGGGAAACCGGGGAGCTGTTTTTT.